This section outlines one T cell receptor beta chain sequence together with its context. With 3 bases removed from V and 1 base from J, the gap between germline ends came to 15 bases. Per the germline V gene, CDR1 is MNHEY and CDR2 is SMNVEV (reference sequence). There are 16 residues in the CDR3. The data stem from a study of blood T cell repertoires in COVID-19. For the study at large: Spain, Italy and the United States supplied samples that represented acute and convalescent COVID-19. In each case, the material was cDNA or gDNA derived from T cells, B-cell-depleted T cells, or PBMCs.

Assay: immunoSEQ multiplex PCR; the TCRdb copy retains only in-frame clones and omits some. The sample lists approximately 63,000 clones; roughly nine tenths were seen once. Patients in Seattle were enrolled during active infection, then followed longitudinally. This TCR derives from an older woman with COVID-19, enrolled during active disease. The sequencing sample was made of peripheral blood. The rearrangement links TRBV27 to TRBJ1-1; no clear D gene. The CDR3 sequence is CASSFRAGEGNTEAFF. For the CDR3, the DNA is TGTGCCAGCAGTTTCCGAGCCGGAGAGGGGAACACTGAAGCTTTCTTT.